Listed here is a single TCR beta chain. It lacks a known antigen. Nothing much larger sits one base from this clone, and base qualities are not available. According to the germline V gene, CDR1 reads SGHRS and CDR2 reads YFSETQ. V sheds 3 bases and J sheds 6 bases, leaving 16 bases between their ends. The CDR3 holds 15 amino acids from the cysteine to the phenylalanine. The kept DNA is CDR3 alone, 45 bases in frame from the first base. cDNA synthesis used template-switch 5'RACE with a primer carrying a 10-nucleotide random unique molecular identifier tagging each TCR transcript. Over 190 million TCR-beta sequences, covering 15-18 subjects, were produced in each sequencing run. Total RNA was extracted with the RNeasy kit. The KAPA Real-time Library Amplification kit was used to amplify TCR-beta VDJ regions with primers for the TCR constant region and the 5'RACE anchor. Sample indexes and Illumina adaptors were added in a first PCR, after which library yield was increased in a second PCR. After purification with Ampure beads, the TCR product of roughly 650 bp was size-selected on a 2% E-gel SizeSelection system. Library quality was checked on a Bioanalyzer, concentration was measured with Qubit, and libraries were quantified with the Kapa Library Quantification kit before pooling. Libraries were sequenced paired-end 2 x 150 bp on an Illumina HiSeq 2500. To increase sequence diversity, 25-30% phiX was spiked into each library pool. The original pipeline was this. Quality-filtered reads were processed with the UMI-based MiGEC pipeline, and over 90% of raw TCR sequences were removed by the MiGEC pipeline during error correction. IMGT germline references were used for aligning VDJ genes, and each clonotype was defined as a unique CDR3 amino acid sequence together with its V-J genes. Clonal expansion, Shannon diversity, and CDR3 relatedness (CalcPairwiseDistances, ClusterSamples) were evaluated with VDJtools, and phylogenetic trees were built with CLCbio workbench. A clone was classed as expanded if it had 8 or more unique UMIs, a cutoff based on coefficient-of-variation modelling across technical triplicates. Using fastp trimming at Q25 and MiXCR clonotype assembly, TCRdb reanalyzed the public sequencing data and kept in-frame beta chains. Entries are consolidated by CDR3 protein sequence, retaining the most common genes and DNA. TCRdb's processing, not the study's, gives the V and J calls here. Within this sample are 65,000 to 90,000 distinct CDR3 sequences, with about 5.5% of them counted one time only. The top ten clones comprise less than 2.5% of the sample.

The source of the sample is a study of neurological immune-mediated disorders (dated by TCRdb to between 2018 and 2021). As for the study more broadly: Among the approximately 35 multiple sclerosis patients, relapsing-remitting MS accounted for approximately 31 and secondary progressive MS accounted for 3. Of the 70 or so subjects in the cohort, around 14 were HAM/TSP patients, about 34 were multiple sclerosis patients, and about 20 were healthy controls. Alongside PBMC samples, the set of about 100 TCR-beta libraries contained longitudinal samples, technical triplicates, and paired CD4+ and CD8+ T-cell subsets that had been sorted. Peripheral blood TCR-beta repertoires from patients with HTLV-I-associated myelopathy (HAM/TSP), patients with multiple sclerosis, and healthy controls were compared in the study using UMI-based sequencing.

Libraries from unsorted PBMCs were made from 2 million PBMCs kept in RNAlater at -80 degrees C until RNA extraction. Multiple sclerosis patients were enrolled in a US clinical protocol under which disease progression was evaluated by magnetic resonance imaging. PBMCs were separated from peripheral blood using Ficoll-Hypaque density gradient centrifugation and then cryopreserved in liquid nitrogen. Beyond this particular receptor, the publication reports: TCR clonal expansion was highest in HAM/TSP patients and lowest in MS patients, with MS patients falling below even healthy controls. Repertoires from 18 of 34 MS patients were grouped by phylogenetic analysis into a cluster of related CDR3 sequences, suggesting a possible repertoire-level signature. No clinical or MRI features were associated with the MS cluster, and the authors said that larger cohorts are needed. No identical CDR3 amino acid sequences were found to be shared among expanded clones across subjects, suggesting that TCR-beta repertoires were private in all groups.

This TCR derives from a woman aged 25 to 39 with multiple sclerosis. Recombination joined TRBV5-1 with TRBJ2-1; the best D guess is TRBD2, with 5 bases matching. Sequencing was done on a sample of PBMCs. The CDR3 loop reads CASSWEPSLGNEQFF. The DNA is as follows: TGCGCCAGCAGCTGGGAGCCGAGTCTAGGCAATGAGCAGTTCTTC.